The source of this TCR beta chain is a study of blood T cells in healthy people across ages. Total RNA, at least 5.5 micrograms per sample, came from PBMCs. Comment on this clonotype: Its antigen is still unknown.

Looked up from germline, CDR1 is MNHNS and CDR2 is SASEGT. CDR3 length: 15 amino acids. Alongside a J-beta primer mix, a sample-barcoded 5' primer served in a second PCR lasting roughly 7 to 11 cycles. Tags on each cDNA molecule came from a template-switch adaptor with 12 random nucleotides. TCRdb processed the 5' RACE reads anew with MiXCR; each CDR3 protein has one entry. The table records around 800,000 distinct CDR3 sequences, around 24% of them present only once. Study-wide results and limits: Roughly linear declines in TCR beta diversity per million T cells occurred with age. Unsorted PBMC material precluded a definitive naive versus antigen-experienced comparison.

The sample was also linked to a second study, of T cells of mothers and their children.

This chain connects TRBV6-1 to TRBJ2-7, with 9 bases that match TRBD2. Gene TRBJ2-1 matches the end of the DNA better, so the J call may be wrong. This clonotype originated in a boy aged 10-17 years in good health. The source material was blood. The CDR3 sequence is CASSEYWRGGNEQFF. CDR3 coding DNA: TGTGCCAGCAGTGAGTACTGGCGGGGGGGAAATGAGCAGTTCTTC.